This passage covers 28 T cell receptor beta chains from one sample sequenced in a study of blood T cell repertoires in COVID-19. Using immunoSEQ multiplex PCR, the repertoire was profiled, and TCRdb retains in-frame clones only, with some absent. Here the sample spans 250,000 to 400,000 clones, 88% being singletons. The sequencing sample was made of peripheral blood. The receptors derive from a woman in her thirties with COVID-19, enrolled during active disease.

This chain connects TRBV7-9 to TRBJ2-7; maybe TRBD2 (6 bases). Germline lookup yields CDR1 SEHNR and CDR2 FQNEAQ (reference sequence). Trimming shortened V by 6 bases and J by 0 bases, and 15 bases separated the two germline ends. The CDR3 covers 15 residues. CDR3 nucleotide sequence: TGTGCCAGCAGATCTAGTGGGGGGACCTCCTACGAGCAGTACTTC. This gives the protein CASRSSGGTSYEQYF. Combining the CDR3 with reference TRBV7-9 and TRBJ2-7 gives the whole variable domain DTGVSQNPRHKITKRGQNVTFRCDPISEHNRLYWYRQTLGQGPEFLTYFQNEAQLEKSRLLSDRFSAERPKGSFSTLEIQRTEQGDSAMYLCASRSSGGTSYEQYFGPGTRLTVT.

This chain joins TRBV11-1 and TRBJ1-5; 9 bases are a match to TRBD1. This CDR3 has 16 residues. The V gene end was trimmed by 0 bases and the J gene end by 5 bases; junction bases not matched to a gene: 5. Germline V gene lookup returns CDR1 SGHAT and CDR2 FQDESV (reference sequence). The CDR3 sequence is CASSLAGTGNYQPQHF. The DNA for the CDR3 is TGTGCCAGCAGCTTAGCGGGGACAGGGAACTATCAGCCCCAGCATTTT.

The V gene is TRBV3-1 (or the pseudogene TRBV3-2), the J gene TRBJ2-5; 11 positions match TRBD2. With 0 bases clipped from V and 2 bases from J, the junction kept 5 bases outside the gene matches. The CDR3 totals 17 residues. CDR1 and CDR2 from the germline V gene are LGHDT and YNNKEL (reference sequence). CDR3 DNA sequence: TGTGCCAGCAGCCAAGATTTAATAGCGGGGGGGCAAGAGACCCAGTACTTC. It yields the protein CASSQDLIAGGQETQYF.

V and J are TRBV5-6 and TRBJ2-7; TRBD1 is a possible D gene (6 bases). The CDR3 totals 14 residues. Germline CDR1 is SGHDT and CDR2 is YYEEEE. Between the trimmed V and J ends, which lost 4 bases and 2 bases, there was a span of 13 bases. As DNA, the CDR3 is TGTGCCAGCAGCCCCAGGGGCCGAACCTACGAGCAGTACGTC. Amino acids: CASSPRGRTYEQYV.

This chain links TRBV27 with TRBJ2-1; 11 bases fit TRBD2. Germline V CDR1 and CDR2: MNHEY, SMNVEV (reference sequence). V trimming: 4 bases; J trimming: 0 bases; junction bases outside the gene matches: 5. The CDR3 spans 17 residues. The CDR3 DNA reads TGTGCCAGCAGTTCCCTAGCGGGGGGCCTCTCCTACAATGAGCAGTTCTTC. Translating gives CASSSLAGGLSYNEQFF.

The chain has TRBV2 and TRBJ2-2; 11 bases agree with TRBD1. The junction had 9 bases not matched to a gene; V was cut back by 8 bases and J by 7 bases. CDR1 and CDR2 from the germline V gene are SNHLY and FYNNEI. The length of the CDR3 is 15 residues. The CDR3 here is CASSLRTGGLGELFF. In DNA, the CDR3 is TGTGCCAGCTCTCTTAGGACAGGGGGCCTCGGGGAGCTGTTTTTT.

This chain connects TRBV10-2 to TRBJ2-7; a possible D gene is TRBD2 (5 bases). Germline CDR1 is WSHSY and CDR2 is SAAADI. Trimming shortened V by 2 bases and J by 2 bases, and 7 bases separated the two germline ends. This CDR3 contains 13 residues. CDR3 coding DNA: TGCGCCAGCAGTGAGGGGAGTCCCTACGAGCAGTACGTC. Protein: CASSEGSPYEQYV.

The rearrangement links TRBV2 to TRBJ1-1, with unresolved D. This CDR3 has 12 residues. Trimming took off 1 base at V and 9 bases at J, with 9 bases between the two ends. In germline, CDR1 is SNHLY, CDR2 FYNNEI. CDR3 in DNA: TGTGCCAGCAGTGAAGGGGCTGAGAAAGCTTTCTTT. It specifies CASSEGAEKAFF. The full variable domain, its missing parts supplied by reference TRBV2 and TRBJ1-1, is EPEVTQTPSHQVTQMGQEVILRCVPISNHLYFYWYRQILGQKVEFLVSFYNNEISEKSEIFDDQFSVERPDGSNFTLKIRSTKLEDSAMYFCASSEGAEKAFFGQGTRLTVV.

This chain connects TRBV5-6 to TRBJ2-3; D is undetermined. The germline gives CDR1 SGHDT, CDR2 YYEEEE. Between the trimmed V and J ends, which lost 4 bases and 3 bases, there was a span of 18 bases. The CDR3 covers 16 residues. The CDR3 DNA follows: TGTGCCAGCAGCCCAGGAAGAATGGGCCTAACAGATACGCAGTATTTT. This codes for CASSPGRMGLTDTQYF.

This chain links TRBV18 with TRBJ1-2; 8 bases are shared with TRBD1. This CDR3 is 16 amino acids long. CDR1 and CDR2 (germline): KGHSH, LQKENI. V was pared by 3 bases and J by 1 base, with 7 bases of the junction left unmatched. The CDR3 coding sequence is TGTGCCAGCTCACCGGACAGGGAGCGGGTTAACTATGGCTACACCTTC. Translating gives CASSPDRERVNYGYTF.

In this sample, this clone turned up a few times. V gene TRBV6-5 combines with J gene TRBJ2-5, with 12 bases aligning to TRBD2. V was clipped by 8 bases and J by 3 bases; unmatched bases: 7. CDR3 size: 15 residues. Germline V gene sequence: CDR1 MNHEY, CDR2 SVGAGI. The CDR3 region has the DNA TGTGCCAGCGGTCCGAGGACTAGCGGGGAAGAGACCCAGTACTTC. It codes for CASGPRTSGEETQYF.

The rearrangement joins TRBV27 to TRBJ1-2; 7 nucleotides match TRBD1. Trimming took 8 bases from V and 2 from J; bases not matched to a gene: 8. This CDR3 is built from 14 residues. Germline CDR1 MNHEY, CDR2 SMNVEV (reference sequence). The CDR3 protein is CASSPRQGNYGYTF. CDR3 DNA sequence: TGTGCCAGCTCCCCGAGACAGGGCAACTATGGCTACACCTTC.

V gene TRBV2 combines with J gene TRBJ2-1; 8 bases fit TRBD1. The CDR3 loop spans 13 amino acids. The germline gives CDR1 SNHLY, CDR2 FYNNEI. The trim removed 6 bases at V and 4 bases at J, leaving 2 bases unmatched. The CDR3 coding sequence is TGTGCCAGCAGCCGACAGGGGTACAATGAGCAGTTCTTC. Its translation: CASSRQGYNEQFF.

The chain has TRBV7-9 and TRBJ1-5, with D maybe TRBD1 (5 bases). Germline V gives CDR1 SEHNR, CDR2 FQNEAQ (reference sequence). The CDR3 extends over 12 amino acids. V was shortened by 0 bases and J by 11 bases, with 8 bases between the two germline ends. The CDR3 bases are TGTGCCAGCAGCTTAGCCGGGGGAACCCAGCATTTT. Translation: CASSLAGGTQHF. The complete variable domain, with remaining parts taken from reference TRBV7-9 and TRBJ1-5, reads DTGVSQNPRHKITKRGQNVTFRCDPISEHNRLYWYRQTLGQGPEFLTYFQNEAQLEKSRLLSDRFSAERPKGSFSTLEIQRTEQGDSAMYLCASSLAGGTQHFGDGTRLSIL.

The chain is built from TRBV6-5 and TRBJ1-5, with TRBD1 identical over 7 bases. V lost 6 bases to trimming and J lost 7 bases; unmatched junction nucleotides: 12. Germline V gives CDR1 MNHEY, CDR2 SVGAGI. The CDR3 contains 15 residues. The CDR3 loop reads CASSYTRDSGQPQHF. The DNA for the CDR3 is TGTGCCAGCAGCTACACCCGGGACAGCGGGCAGCCCCAGCATTTT.

The chain has TRBV6-5 and TRBJ2-7, with 8 nucleotides matching TRBD1. This CDR3 spans 14 amino acids. Germline V lookup: CDR1 MNHEY, CDR2 SVGAGI. The V segment lost 8 bases and the J segment 4 bases; nucleotides outside the gene matches: 10. The CDR3 is CASALAQGAYEQYV. The CDR3 DNA follows: TGTGCCAGCGCCCTTGCGCAGGGGGCTTACGAGCAGTACGTC.

This chain joins TRBV7-2 and TRBJ2-7; 8 bases line up with TRBD2. The CDR3 consists of 18 residues. Germline CDR1 and CDR2: SGHTA and FQGNSA. The ends lost 1 base at V and 0 bases at J; junction bases unmatched: 11. Here the CDR3 reads CASSLVRTSPTSSYEQYF. In nucleotides, the CDR3 is TGTGCCAGCAGCTTAGTTCGGACTAGCCCGACGAGCTCCTACGAGCAGTACTTC.

The V call is TRBV28, the J call TRBJ2-7; no clear D. This CDR3 is built from 14 residues. Germline lookup yields CDR1 MDHEN and CDR2 SYDVKM. The V end was cut by 3 bases, the J end by 0 bases, with 9 bases between. CDR3 sequence (DNA): TGTGCCAGCAGTTTTGGAGCTAGCTCCTACGAGCAGTACGTC. Translation gives CASSFGASSYEQYV.

This sequence joins TRBV27 and TRBJ2-7; TRBD1 aligns across 10 bases. The CDR3 sequence is 16 residues long. Germline assignment: CDR1 MNHEY and CDR2 SMNVEV (reference sequence). The V segment lost 8 bases and the J segment 6 bases; nucleotides outside the gene matches: 16. CDR3: CASPAPGQGTRREQYV. The CDR3 coding sequence is TGTGCCAGCCCCGCTCCGGGACAGGGGACAAGGCGCGAGCAGTACGTC.

J is TRBJ2-3 and V is TRBV5-1; 9 nucleotides line up with TRBD2. Looked up from germline, CDR1 is SGHRS and CDR2 is YFSETQ. The ends lost 7 bases at V and 5 bases at J; junction bases unmatched: 11. CDR3 length: 15 residues. CDR3 region: CASQQLAGVIDTQYF. The CDR3 DNA is TGCGCCAGCCAACAGTTAGCGGGGGTGATAGATACGCAGTATTTT.

This chain's CDR3 is CASRTSGGAGEQFF. In DNA form, the CDR3 reads TGTGCCAGCAGGACTAGCGGGGGGGCCGGTGAGCAGTTCTTC. The J gene is TRBJ2-1, the V gene TRBV6-5, with TRBD2 identical over 14 bases. The V gene end was trimmed by 6 bases and the J gene end by 9 bases; junction bases not matched to a gene: 4. There are 14 residues in the CDR3. The germline CDR1 and CDR2 sequences are MNHEY and SVGAGI.

This chain links TRBV3-1 (or the pseudogene TRBV3-2) with TRBJ2-5; D perhaps matches TRBD1 (5 bases). Germline CDR1 reads LGHDT; CDR2 reads YNNKEL (reference sequence). The V end lost 1 base, the J end lost 1 base, and 7 bases lay between the germline ends. This CDR3 has 14 residues. The CDR3 nucleotides read TGTGCCAGCAGCCAAGGGACAATCCAAGAGACCCAGTACTTC. Translation: CASSQGTIQETQYF.

A single count supports this clone. This chain connects TRBV7-4 to TRBJ1-5; D remains unclear. CDR3 size: 20 residues. V dropped 3 bases and J dropped 0 bases, with 24 bases sitting between them. CDR1 and CDR2 (germline): SGHVT, SQSDAQ. The CDR3 coding sequence is TGTGCCAGCAGCTTGCCTCGGGCCACCTCAGCCGACTATAGCAATCAGCCCCAGCATTTT. It specifies CASSLPRATSADYSNQPQHF.

Remarks on this clone: The same CDR3 also results from other DNA sequences found in this sample. This chain links TRBV21-1 with TRBJ1-1; the table names TRBD1, a call not compared with the DNA. TRBV21-1 is a documented pseudogene. This CDR3 contains 17 residues. In DNA form, the CDR3 reads TGTGCCAGCAGATCCGACAGGAGAGCTTGGGGGAACACTGAAGCTTTCTTT. It encodes CASRSDRRAWGNTEAFF.

This clone is a singleton in its sample. V is TRBV9 and J is TRBJ2-5; 9 nucleotides match TRBD2. Looked up from germline, CDR1 is SGDLS and CDR2 is YYNGEE. Trimming at V came to 3 bases and at J to 4 bases, leaving 10 bases not matched to a gene. CDR3 length: 16 amino acids. The CDR3 loop reads CASSAERGEGLETQYF. CDR3 nucleotides: TGTGCCAGCAGCGCAGAGCGGGGGGAGGGCTTAGAGACCCAGTACTTC.

J is TRBJ2-1 and V is TRBV7-6; 9 positions match TRBD1. After removal of 3 bases from V and 4 bases from J, the junction contained 13 bases not matched to a gene. Germline loops: CDR1 SGHVS, CDR2 FNYEAQ. The CDR3 sequence is 18 residues long. Here the CDR3 DNA reads TGTGCCAGCAGCTTTCCTACACAGGGGGCGAATTGGTACAATGAGCAGTTCTTC. It encodes CASSFPTQGANWYNEQFF. Drawing the rest from reference TRBV7-6 and TRBJ2-1, the complete variable domain is GAGVSQSPRYKVTKRGQDVALRCDPISGHVSLYWYRQALGQGPEFLTYFNYEAQQDKSGLPNDRFSAERPEGSISTLTIQRTEQRDSAMYRCASSFPTQGANWYNEQFFGPGTRLTVL.

This sequence joins TRBV11-2 and TRBJ2-7; the match to TRBD1 covers 9 bases. CDR1 and CDR2 (germline): SGHAT, FQNNGV. Germline trimming cut 0 bases from V and 3 bases from J; bases unmatched to any gene: 6. The length of the CDR3 is 16 residues. Here the CDR3 DNA reads TGTGCCAGCAGCTTAGATCTCGAGACAGGGGGCTACGAGCAGTACGTC. Encoded protein: CASSLDLETGGYEQYV.

The rearrangement uses TRBV7-8 and TRBJ1-1, with TRBD1 identical over 10 bases. The V segment lost 3 bases and the J segment 7 bases; nucleotides outside the gene matches: 5. Germline loops: CDR1 SGHVS, CDR2 FQNEAQ. The CDR3 is 14 residues long. CDR3 bases: TGTGCCAGCAGCTTTGACAGGGGGCGGATTGAAGCTTTCTTT. This translates into CASSFDRGRIEAFF.